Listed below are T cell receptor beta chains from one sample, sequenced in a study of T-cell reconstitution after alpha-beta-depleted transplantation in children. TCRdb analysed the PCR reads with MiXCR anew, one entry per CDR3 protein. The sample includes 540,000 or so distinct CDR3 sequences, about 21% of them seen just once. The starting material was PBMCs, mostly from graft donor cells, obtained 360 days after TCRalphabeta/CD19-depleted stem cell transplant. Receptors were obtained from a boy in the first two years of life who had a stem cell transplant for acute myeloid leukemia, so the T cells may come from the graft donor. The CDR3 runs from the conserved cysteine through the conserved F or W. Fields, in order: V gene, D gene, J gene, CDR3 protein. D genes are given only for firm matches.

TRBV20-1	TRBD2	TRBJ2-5	CSAHRGGGLETQYF
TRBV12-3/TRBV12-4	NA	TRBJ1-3	CASSFGQGGNTIYF
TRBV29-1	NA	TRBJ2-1	CSVERGAKNNEQFF
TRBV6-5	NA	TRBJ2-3	CASSYSLRGPDLFTDTQYF
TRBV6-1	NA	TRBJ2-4	CASSDGVWAKNIQYF
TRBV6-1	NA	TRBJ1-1	CASSPPRGQNTEAFF
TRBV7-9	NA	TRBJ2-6	CATGGLTLLSGANVLTF
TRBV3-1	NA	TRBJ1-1	CASSQPGHQRGNTEAFF
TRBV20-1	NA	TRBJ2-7	CSARDQNGGPPYEQYF
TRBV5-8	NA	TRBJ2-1	CASKGVRSSYNEQFF
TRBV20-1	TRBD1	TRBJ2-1	CSATPGQAYNEQFF
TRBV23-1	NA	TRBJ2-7	CASSPIGKRGTSYEQYF
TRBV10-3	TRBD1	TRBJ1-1	CAISESWTGGADKAFF
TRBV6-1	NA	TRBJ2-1	CASSPSRDNEQFF
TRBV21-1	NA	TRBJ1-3	CASSNTPAQGRNTIYF
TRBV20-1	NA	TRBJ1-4	CSAGAGFTNEKLFF
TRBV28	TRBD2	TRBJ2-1	CASSFRPSGGAGEQFF
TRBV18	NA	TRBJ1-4	CASSPTTPGKGEKLFF
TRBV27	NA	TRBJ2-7	CASSFLGGAPYEQYF
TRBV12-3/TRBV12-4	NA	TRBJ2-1	CASSFIPSTTSYNEQFF
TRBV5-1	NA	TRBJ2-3	CASSFPTGTDTQYF
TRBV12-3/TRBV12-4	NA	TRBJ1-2	CASSSNGAGYTF
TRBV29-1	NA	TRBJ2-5	CSVQRQVQETQYF
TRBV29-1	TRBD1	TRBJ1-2	CSAQGAGYGYTF
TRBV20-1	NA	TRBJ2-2	CSAVSQGDTGELFF
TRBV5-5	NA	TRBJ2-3	CASSFEIWVMSTDTQYF
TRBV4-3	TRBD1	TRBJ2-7	CASSQDAGGLDCEQYF
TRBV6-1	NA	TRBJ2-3	CASSSRTASTDTQYF
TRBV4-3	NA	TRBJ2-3	CASSQDLLEVQYF
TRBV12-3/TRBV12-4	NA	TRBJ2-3	CASSSTGPEDTQYF
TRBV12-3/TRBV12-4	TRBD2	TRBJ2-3	CASSFYPSGAGTDTQYF
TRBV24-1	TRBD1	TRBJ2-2	CATRPGGPYTGELFF
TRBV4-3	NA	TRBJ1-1	CASSQDALRNTEAFF
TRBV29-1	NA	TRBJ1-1	CSVALRTPSEAFF
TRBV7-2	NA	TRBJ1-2	CASSLDRWALRGGYTF
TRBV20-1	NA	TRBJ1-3	CSASHATSGNTIYF
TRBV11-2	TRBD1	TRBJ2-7	CASSARTGLEQYF
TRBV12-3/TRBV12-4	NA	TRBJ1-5	CASSKEAQPQHF
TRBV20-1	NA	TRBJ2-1	CSAPQTSGNEQFF